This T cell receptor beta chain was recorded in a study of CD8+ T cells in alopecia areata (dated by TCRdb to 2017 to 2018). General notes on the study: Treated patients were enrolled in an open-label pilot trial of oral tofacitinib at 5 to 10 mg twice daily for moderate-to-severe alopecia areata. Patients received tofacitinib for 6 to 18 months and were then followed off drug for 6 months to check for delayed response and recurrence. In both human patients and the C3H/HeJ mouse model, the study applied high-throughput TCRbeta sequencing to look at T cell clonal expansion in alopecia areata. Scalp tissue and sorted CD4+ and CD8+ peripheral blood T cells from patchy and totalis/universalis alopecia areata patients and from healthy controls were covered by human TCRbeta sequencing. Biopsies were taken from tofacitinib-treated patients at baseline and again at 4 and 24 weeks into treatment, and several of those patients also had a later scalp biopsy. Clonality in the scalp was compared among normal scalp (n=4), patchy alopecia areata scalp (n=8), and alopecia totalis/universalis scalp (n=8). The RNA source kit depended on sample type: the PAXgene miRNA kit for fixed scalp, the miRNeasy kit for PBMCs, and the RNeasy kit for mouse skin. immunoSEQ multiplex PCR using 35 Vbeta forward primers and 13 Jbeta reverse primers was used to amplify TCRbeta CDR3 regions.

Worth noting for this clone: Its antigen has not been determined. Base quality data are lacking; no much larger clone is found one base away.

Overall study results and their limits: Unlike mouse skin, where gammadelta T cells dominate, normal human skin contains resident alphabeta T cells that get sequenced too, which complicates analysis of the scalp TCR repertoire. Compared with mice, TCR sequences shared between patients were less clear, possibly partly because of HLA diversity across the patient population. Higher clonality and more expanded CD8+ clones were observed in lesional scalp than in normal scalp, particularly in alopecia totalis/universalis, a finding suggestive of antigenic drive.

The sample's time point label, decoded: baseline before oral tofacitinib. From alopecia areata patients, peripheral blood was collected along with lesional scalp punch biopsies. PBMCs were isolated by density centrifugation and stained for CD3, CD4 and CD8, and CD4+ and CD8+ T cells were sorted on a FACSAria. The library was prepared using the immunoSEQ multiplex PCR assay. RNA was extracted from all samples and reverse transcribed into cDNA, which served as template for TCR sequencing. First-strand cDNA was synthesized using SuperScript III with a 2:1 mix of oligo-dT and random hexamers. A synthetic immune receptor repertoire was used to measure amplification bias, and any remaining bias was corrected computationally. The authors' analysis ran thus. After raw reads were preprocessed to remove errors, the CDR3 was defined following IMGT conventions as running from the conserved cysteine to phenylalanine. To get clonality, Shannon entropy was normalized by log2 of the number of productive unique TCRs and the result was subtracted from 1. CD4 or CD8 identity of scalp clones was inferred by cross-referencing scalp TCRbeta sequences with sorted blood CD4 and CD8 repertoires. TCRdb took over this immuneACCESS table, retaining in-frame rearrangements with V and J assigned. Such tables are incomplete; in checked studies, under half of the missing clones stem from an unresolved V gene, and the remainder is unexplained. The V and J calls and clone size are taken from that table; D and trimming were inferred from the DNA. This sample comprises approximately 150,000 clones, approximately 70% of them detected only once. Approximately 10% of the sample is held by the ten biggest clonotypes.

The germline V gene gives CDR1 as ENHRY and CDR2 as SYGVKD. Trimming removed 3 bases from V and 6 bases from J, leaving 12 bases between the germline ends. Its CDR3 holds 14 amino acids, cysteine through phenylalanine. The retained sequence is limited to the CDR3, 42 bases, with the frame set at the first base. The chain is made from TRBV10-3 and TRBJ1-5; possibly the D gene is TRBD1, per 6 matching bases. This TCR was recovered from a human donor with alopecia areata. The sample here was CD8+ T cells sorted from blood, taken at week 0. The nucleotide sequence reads TGTGCCATCAGTGAAACAGGGACGAGTCAGCCCCAGCATTTT. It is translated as CAISETGTSQPQHF.